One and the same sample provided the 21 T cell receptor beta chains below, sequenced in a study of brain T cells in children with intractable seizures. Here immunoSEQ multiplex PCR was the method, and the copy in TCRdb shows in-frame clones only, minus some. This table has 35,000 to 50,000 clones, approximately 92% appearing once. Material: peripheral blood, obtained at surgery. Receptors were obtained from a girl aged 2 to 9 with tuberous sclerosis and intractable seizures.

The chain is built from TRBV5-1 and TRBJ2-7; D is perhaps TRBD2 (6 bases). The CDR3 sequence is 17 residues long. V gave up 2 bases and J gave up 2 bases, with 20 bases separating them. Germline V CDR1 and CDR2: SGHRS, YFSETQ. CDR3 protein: CASSLREWAGRTYEQYF. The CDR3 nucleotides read TGCGCCAGCAGCTTAAGGGAGTGGGCGGGGCGAACCTACGAGCAGTACTTC.

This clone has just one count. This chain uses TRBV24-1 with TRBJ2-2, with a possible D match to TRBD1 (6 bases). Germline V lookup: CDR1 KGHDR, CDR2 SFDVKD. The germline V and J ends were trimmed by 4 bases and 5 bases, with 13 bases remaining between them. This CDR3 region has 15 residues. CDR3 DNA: TGTGCCACCAGTGACCAATTACAGGGTACCGGGGAGCTGTTTTTT. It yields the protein CATSDQLQGTGELFF.

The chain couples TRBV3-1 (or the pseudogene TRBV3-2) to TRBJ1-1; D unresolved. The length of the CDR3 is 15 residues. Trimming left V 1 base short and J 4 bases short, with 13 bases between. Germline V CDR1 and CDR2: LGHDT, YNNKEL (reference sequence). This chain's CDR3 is CASSQVELLGTEAFF. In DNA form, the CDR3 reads TGTGCCAGCAGCCAAGTAGAGTTGTTGGGCACTGAAGCTTTCTTT.

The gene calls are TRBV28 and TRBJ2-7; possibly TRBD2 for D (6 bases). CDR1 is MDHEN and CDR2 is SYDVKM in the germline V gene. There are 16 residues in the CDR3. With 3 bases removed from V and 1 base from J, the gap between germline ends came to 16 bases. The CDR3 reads CASSFGPGAVSYEQYF. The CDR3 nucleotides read TGTGCCAGCAGTTTTGGCCCGGGAGCAGTGTCCTACGAGCAGTACTTC.

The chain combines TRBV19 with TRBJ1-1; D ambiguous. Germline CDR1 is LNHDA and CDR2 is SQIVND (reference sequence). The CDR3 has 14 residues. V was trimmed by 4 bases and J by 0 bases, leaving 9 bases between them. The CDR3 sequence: CASSKDLMNTEAFF. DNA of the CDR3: TGTGCCAGTAGTAAAGACCTGATGAACACTGAAGCTTTCTTT.

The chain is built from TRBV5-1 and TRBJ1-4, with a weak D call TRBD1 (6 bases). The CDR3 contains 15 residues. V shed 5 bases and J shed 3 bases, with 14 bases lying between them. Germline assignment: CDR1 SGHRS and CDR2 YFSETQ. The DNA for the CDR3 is TGCGCCAGCAGTTCTCAGGGGCGAGCTAATGAAAAACTGTTTTTT. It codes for CASSSQGRANEKLFF.

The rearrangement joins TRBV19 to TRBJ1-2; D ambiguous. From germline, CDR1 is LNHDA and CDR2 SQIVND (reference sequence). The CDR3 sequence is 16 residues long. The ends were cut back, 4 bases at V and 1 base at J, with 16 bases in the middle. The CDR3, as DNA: TGTGCCAGTAGTAGGGTCATATCGGCAGTTAACTATGGCTACACCTTC. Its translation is CASSRVISAVNYGYTF.

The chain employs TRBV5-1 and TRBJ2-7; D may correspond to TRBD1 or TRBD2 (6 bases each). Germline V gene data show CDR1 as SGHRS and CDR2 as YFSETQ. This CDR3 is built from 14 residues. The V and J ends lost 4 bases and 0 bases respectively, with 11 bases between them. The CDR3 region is CASSPEGGSYEQYV. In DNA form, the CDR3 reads TGCGCCAGCAGCCCAGAGGGGGGCTCCTACGAGCAGTACGTC.

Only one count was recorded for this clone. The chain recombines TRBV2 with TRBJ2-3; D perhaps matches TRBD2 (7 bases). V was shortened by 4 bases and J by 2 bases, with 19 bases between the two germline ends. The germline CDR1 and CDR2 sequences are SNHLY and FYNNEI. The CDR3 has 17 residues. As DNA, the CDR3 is TGTGCCAGCAGTGTTTGGGGGGGCCCAATTTCCACAGATACGCAGTATTTT. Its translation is CASSVWGGPISTDTQYF. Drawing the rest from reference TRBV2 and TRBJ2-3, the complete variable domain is EPEVTQTPSHQVTQMGQEVILRCVPISNHLYFYWYRQILGQKVEFLVSFYNNEISEKSEIFDDQFSVERPDGSNFTLKIRSTKLEDSAMYFCASSVWGGPISTDTQYFGPGTRLTVL.

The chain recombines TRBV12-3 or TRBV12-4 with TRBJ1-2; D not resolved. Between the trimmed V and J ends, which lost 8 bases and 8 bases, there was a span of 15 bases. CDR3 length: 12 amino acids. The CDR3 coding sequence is TGTGCCAGCTGGGCGGGGTCGGGGGGCTACACCTTC. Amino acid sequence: CASWAGSGGYTF.

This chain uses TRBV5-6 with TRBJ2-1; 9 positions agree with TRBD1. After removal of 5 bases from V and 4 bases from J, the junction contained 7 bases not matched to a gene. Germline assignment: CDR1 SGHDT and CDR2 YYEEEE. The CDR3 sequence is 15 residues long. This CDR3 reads CASSRGQGTYNEQFF. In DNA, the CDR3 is TGTGCCAGCAGTCGCGGACAGGGGACGTACAATGAGCAGTTCTTC.

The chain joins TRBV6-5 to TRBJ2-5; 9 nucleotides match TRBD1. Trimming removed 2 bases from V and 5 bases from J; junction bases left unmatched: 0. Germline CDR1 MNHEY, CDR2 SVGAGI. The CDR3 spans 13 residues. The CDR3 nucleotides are TGTGCCAGCAGTTACGACAGGGGGGAGACCCAGTACTTC. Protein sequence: CASSYDRGETQYF.

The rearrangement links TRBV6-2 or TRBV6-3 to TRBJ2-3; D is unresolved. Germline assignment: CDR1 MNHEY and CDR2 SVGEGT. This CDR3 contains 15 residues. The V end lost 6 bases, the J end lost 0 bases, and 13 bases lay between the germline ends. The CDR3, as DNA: TGTGCCAGCAGCTTCGGTGATGTTAGCACAGATACGCAGTATTTT. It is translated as CASSFGDVSTDTQYF.

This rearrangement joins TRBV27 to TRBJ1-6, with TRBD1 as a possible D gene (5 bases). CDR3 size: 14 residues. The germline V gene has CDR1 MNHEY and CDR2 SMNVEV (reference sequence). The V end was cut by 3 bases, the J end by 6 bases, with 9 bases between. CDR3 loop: CASSFLQGNSPLHF. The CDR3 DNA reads TGTGCCAGCAGTTTTTTGCAGGGTAATTCACCCCTCCACTTT.

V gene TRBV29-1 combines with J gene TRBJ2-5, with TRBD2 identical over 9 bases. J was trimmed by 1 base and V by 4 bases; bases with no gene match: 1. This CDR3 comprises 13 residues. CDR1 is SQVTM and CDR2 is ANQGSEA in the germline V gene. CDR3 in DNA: TGCAGCGTTGTTAGCGGGAGCCAAGAGACCCAGTACTTC. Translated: CSVVSGSQETQYF.

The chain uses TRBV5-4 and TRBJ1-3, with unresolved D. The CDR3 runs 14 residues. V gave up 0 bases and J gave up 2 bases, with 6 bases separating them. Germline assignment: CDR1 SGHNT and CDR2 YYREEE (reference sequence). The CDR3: CASSLEGPGNTIYF. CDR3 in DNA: TGTGCCAGCAGCTTGGAAGGGCCTGGAAACACCATATATTTT.

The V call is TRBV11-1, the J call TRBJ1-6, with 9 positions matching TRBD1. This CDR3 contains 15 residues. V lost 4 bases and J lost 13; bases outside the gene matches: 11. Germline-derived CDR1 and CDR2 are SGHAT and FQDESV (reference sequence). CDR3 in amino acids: CASSSLRTGVPPLHF. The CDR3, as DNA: TGTGCCAGCAGCTCACTCCGGACAGGGGTCCCTCCCCTCCACTTT.

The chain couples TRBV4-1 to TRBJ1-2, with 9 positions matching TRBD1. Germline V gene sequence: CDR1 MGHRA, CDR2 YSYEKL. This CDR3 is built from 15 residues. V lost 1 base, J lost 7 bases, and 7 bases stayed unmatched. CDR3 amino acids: CASSQVWGQGFGYTF. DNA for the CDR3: TGCGCCAGCAGCCAAGTATGGGGACAGGGATTTGGCTACACCTTC.

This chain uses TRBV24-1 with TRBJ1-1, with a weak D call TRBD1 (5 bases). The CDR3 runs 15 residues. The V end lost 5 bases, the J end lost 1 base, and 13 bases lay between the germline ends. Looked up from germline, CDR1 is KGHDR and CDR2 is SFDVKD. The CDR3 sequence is CATSAPGGGNTEAFF. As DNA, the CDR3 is TGTGCCACCAGTGCCCCCGGGGGGGGGAACACTGAAGCTTTCTTT.

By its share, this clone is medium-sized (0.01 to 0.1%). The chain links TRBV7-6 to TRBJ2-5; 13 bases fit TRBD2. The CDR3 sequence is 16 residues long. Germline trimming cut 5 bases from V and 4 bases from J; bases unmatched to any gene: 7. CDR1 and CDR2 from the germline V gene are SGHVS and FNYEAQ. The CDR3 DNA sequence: TGTGCCAGCAGCGCCCAACTAGCGGGGGGGCGAGAGACCCAGTACTTC. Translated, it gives CASSAQLAGGRETQYF.

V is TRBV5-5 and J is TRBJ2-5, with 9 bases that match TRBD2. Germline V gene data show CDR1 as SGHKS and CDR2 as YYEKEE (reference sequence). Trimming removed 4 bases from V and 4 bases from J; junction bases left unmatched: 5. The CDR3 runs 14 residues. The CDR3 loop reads CASSQGLAVETQYF. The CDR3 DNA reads TGTGCCAGCAGCCAGGGACTAGCAGTAGAGACCCAGTACTTC.